These 8 T cell receptor beta chains were sequenced from one sample in a study of OX40 agonist ivuxolimab in advanced cancers. Clones were read by immunoSEQ multiplex PCR, and TCRdb kept only the in-frame ones, dropping some. The profile shows around 67,000 clones, roughly 92% of them singletons. Material: CD4+ or CD8+ T cells sorted from blood, obtained in a trial of the OX40 agonist ivuxolimab. The receptor source for this set is an adult with an advanced solid tumor such as melanoma, head and neck, liver or kidney cancer.

This clone was found once. The chain links TRBV28 to TRBJ2-7; the match to TRBD1 covers 11 bases. The ends lost 6 bases at V and 1 base at J; junction bases unmatched: 2. Per germline, CDR1 MDHEN and CDR2 SYDVKM. The CDR3 contains 14 residues. This CDR3 reads CASSGTGGSYEQYF. The CDR3, as DNA: TGTGCCAGCAGCGGGACAGGGGGTTCCTACGAGCAGTACTTC.

This chain links TRBV5-4 with TRBJ1-2, with 11 positions matching TRBD1. V shed 2 bases and J 7 bases; nucleotides not matched to a gene: 4. The CDR3 consists of 14 residues. Germline CDR1 is SGHNT and CDR2 is YYREEE (reference sequence). The CDR3 sequence: CASSLRTGGSGYTF. DNA for the CDR3: TGTGCCAGCAGCTTACGGACAGGGGGCTCTGGCTACACCTTC.

V is TRBV5-1 and J is TRBJ2-7; either TRBD1 or TRBD2 may fit D (5 bases each). The CDR3 has 15 residues. Trimming left V 4 bases short and J 2 bases short, with 16 bases between. Germline loops: CDR1 SGHRS, CDR2 YFSETQ. In DNA form, the CDR3 reads TGCGCCAGCAGCAAGGACACCGACTACCCCTACGAGCAGTACTTC. It yields the protein CASSKDTDYPYEQYF.

The chain joins TRBV6-5 to TRBJ2-3, with D unresolved. Germline CDR1 MNHEY, CDR2 SVGAGI. CDR3 length equals 13 residues. With 2 bases removed from V and 4 bases from J, the gap between germline ends came to 7 bases. CDR3 in amino acids: CASSYLTADTQYF. CDR3 DNA sequence: TGTGCCAGCAGTTACCTGACTGCAGATACGCAGTATTTT.

J is TRBJ1-6 and V is TRBV10-3; 9 bases match TRBD1. This CDR3 spans 16 amino acids. Trimming at V came to 3 bases and at J to 8 bases, leaving 8 bases not matched to a gene. CDR1 and CDR2 from the germline V gene are ENHRY and SYGVKD. CDR3 loop: CAISDFPGQGYSPLHF. CDR3 nucleotide sequence: TGTGCCATCAGTGACTTCCCGGGACAGGGTTATTCACCCCTCCACTTT.

The genes are TRBV10-3 and TRBJ2-5; a weak D match, TRBD1 (5 bases). V dropped 5 bases and J dropped 5 bases, with 12 bases sitting between them. The CDR3 length is 13 residues. Germline V CDR1 and CDR2: ENHRY, SYGVKD. CDR3 coding DNA: TGTGCCATCAGTCCCAGGGTGGAGGAGACCCAGTACTTC. It yields the protein CAISPRVEETQYF.

This clone was recorded a few times. V gene TRBV28 combines with J gene TRBJ1-2; D is unresolved. Looked up from germline, CDR1 is MDHEN and CDR2 is SYDVKM. The CDR3 spans 17 residues. V shed 1 base and J shed 1 base, with 16 bases lying between them. The CDR3 sequence is CASSLSGYSAINYGYTF. CDR3 coding DNA: TGTGCCAGCAGTTTATCGGGCTACTCCGCCATTAACTATGGCTACACCTTC.

This clone appeared a single time. Other DNA sequences in this specimen translate into the identical CDR3. This sequence joins TRBV11-3 and TRBJ2-7; 8 positions match TRBD2. There are 14 residues in the CDR3. The germline V gene encodes CDR1 SGHNT and CDR2 YENEEA. Trimming cost V 3 bases and J 1 base; bases outside gene matches: 2. CDR3: CASSLVAGSYEQYF. The CDR3 DNA reads as TGTGCCAGCAGCTTGGTAGCGGGGTCCTACGAGCAGTACTTC.